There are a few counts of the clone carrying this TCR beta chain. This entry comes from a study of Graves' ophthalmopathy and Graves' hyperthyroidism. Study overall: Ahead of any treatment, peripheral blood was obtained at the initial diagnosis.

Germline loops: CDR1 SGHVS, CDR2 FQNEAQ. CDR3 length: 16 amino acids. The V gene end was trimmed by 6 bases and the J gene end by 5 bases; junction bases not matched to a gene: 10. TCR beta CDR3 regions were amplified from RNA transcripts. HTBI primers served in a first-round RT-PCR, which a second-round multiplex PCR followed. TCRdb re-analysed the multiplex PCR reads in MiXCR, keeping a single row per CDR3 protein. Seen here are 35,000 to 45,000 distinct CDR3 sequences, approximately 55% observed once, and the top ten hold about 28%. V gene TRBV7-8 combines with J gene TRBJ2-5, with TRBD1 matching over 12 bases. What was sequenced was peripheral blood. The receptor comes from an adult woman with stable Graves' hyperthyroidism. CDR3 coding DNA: TGTGCCAGCAGTCCCGGGACAGGGGGCGCCTGGGAGACCCAGTACTTC. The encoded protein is CASSPGTGGAWETQYF.